The 26 T cell receptor beta chains given below trace back to one sample, sequenced in a study of shared clonotypes between healthy human individuals. The protocol was immunoSEQ multiplex PCR, while the TCRdb copy is restricted to in-frame clones and leaves out a portion. The data contain millions of clones, more than 85% of them singletons. The sample taken for sequencing was naive CD4+ T cells from PBMCs. Noted subset: CD45RA+ positively selected. The source of these receptors is a man younger than 35 in good health. Some clones in this sample may be carry-over from other donors' samples.

V gene TRBV19 combines with J gene TRBJ2-7; D is perhaps TRBD2 (6 bases). Germline V CDR1 and CDR2: LNHDA, SQIVND (reference sequence). The CDR3 loop spans 13 amino acids. Trimming cost V 3 bases and J 6 bases, with 12 bases left between them. CDR3 DNA sequence: TGTGCCAGTAGTATGGTAGCAGCGGGCGAGCAGTACTTC. Its translation: CASSMVAAGEQYF. The whole variable domain, remainder taken from reference TRBV19 and TRBJ2-7, is DGGITQSPKYLFRKEGQNVTLSCEQNLNHDAMYWYRQDPGQGLRLIYYSQIVNDFQKGDIAEGYSVSREKKESFPLTVTSAQKNPTAFYLCASSMVAAGEQYFGPGTRLTVT.

This clone has just one count. The V and J genes are TRBV5-4 and TRBJ2-7, with a weak D call TRBD1 (6 bases). Trimming removed 6 bases at V and 3 bases at J, with 13 bases between. In germline, CDR1 is SGHNT, CDR2 YYREEE (reference sequence). The CDR3 loop spans 13 amino acids. This CDR3 is CASTTGLDYEQYF. As DNA, the CDR3 is TGTGCCAGCACCACAGGGTTGGACTACGAGCAGTACTTC.

V and J are TRBV6-4 and TRBJ2-7; the D is unclear. The CDR3 has 10 residues. From germline, CDR1 is MRHNA and CDR2 SNTAGT. Trimming shortened V by 6 bases and J by 6 bases, and 6 bases separated the two germline ends. As DNA, the CDR3 is TGTGCCAGCAGAATGTGCGAGCAGTACTTC. Its translation is CASRMCEQYF.

V gene TRBV10-3 combines with J gene TRBJ2-7; D not certain. The CDR3 consists of 15 residues. Germline CDR1 ENHRY, CDR2 SYGVKD. Trimming removed 4 bases at V and 0 bases at J, with 13 bases between. The CDR3 DNA follows: TGTGCCATCAGTGGCTCAGGTATTAGCTCCTACGAGCAGTACTTC. Amino acids: CAISGSGISSYEQYF.

This clone appeared a single time. The rearrangement joins TRBV5-1 to TRBJ1-2, with a tentative D call TRBD1 (6 bases). The CDR3 totals 14 residues. Germline V gene lookup returns CDR1 SGHRS and CDR2 YFSETQ. V was clipped by 5 bases and J by 5 bases, with 16 bases between them. CDR3 protein: CASSMVGGDYGYTF. The DNA for the CDR3 is TGCGCCAGCAGTATGGTCGGGGGCGATTATGGCTACACCTTC.

Turning to this clone: At the DNA level, this CDR3 is encoded by other sequences in the same sample as well. This rearrangement joins TRBV5-1 to TRBJ1-4; D may be TRBD1 (6 bases). Germline CDR1 is SGHRS and CDR2 is YFSETQ. This CDR3 spans 15 amino acids. Deletions cut 0 bases from V and 2 bases from J, with 8 bases between. The CDR3 protein is CASSLDRATNEKLFF. The CDR3 nucleotides are TGCGCCAGCAGCTTGGACAGGGCTACTAATGAAAAACTGTTTTTT.

The rearrangement joins TRBV27 to TRBJ1-5; D may be TRBD1 (6 bases). CDR1 is MNHEY, CDR2 SMNVEV, per germline (reference sequence). The germline V and J ends were trimmed by 5 bases and 3 bases, with 14 bases remaining between them. The CDR3 has 15 amino acids. CDR3 coding DNA: TGTGCCAGCAGTGTAAGGGGGTCATACAATCAGCCCCAGCATTTT. This gives the protein CASSVRGSYNQPQHF.

The chain employs TRBV2 and TRBJ1-1, with 9 bases identical to TRBD1. The CDR3 sequence is 15 residues long. Trimming cost V 5 bases and J 5 bases; bases outside gene matches: 9. Germline V CDR1 and CDR2: SNHLY, FYNNEI. The CDR3 reads CASSLPGQGLTEAFF. The CDR3 DNA reads as TGTGCCAGCAGTCTGCCGGGACAGGGTCTAACTGAAGCTTTCTTT.

This clone occurred once. This chain joins TRBV9 and TRBJ2-7; 7 bases match TRBD1. V shed 0 bases, J shed 2 bases, and the junction held 8 bases outside the gene matches. This CDR3 spans 16 amino acids. Germline loops: CDR1 SGDLS, CDR2 YYNGEE. The CDR3, as DNA: TGTGCCAGCAGCGTAGGCCCGACAGGGAACACCTACGAGCAGTACTTC. Its translation is CASSVGPTGNTYEQYF.

The chain couples TRBV30 to TRBJ2-7; D is perhaps TRBD2 (5 bases). This CDR3 has 16 amino acids. The germline CDR1 and CDR2 sequences are GTSNPN and SVGIG (reference sequence). The ends were cut back, 0 bases at V and 1 base at J, with 16 bases in the middle. CDR3 in amino acids: CAWSVLGLPGSYEQYF. The CDR3 DNA follows: TGTGCCTGGAGTGTACTAGGCCTTCCTGGATCCTACGAGCAGTACTTC.

The chain employs TRBV27 and TRBJ2-7, with TRBD1 as a possible D gene (5 bases). The CDR3 sequence is 15 residues long. Per germline, CDR1 MNHEY and CDR2 SMNVEV (reference sequence). Trimming cost V 2 bases and J 2 bases, with 13 bases left between them. In nucleotides, the CDR3 is TGTGCCAGCAGTTTAAGTTGGCAGGGCCCCTACGAGCAGTACTTC. Its protein is CASSLSWQGPYEQYF.

This chain links TRBV5-4 with TRBJ2-3, with 9 bases identical to TRBD2. The CDR3 is 17 residues long. V shed 5 bases and J 0 bases; nucleotides not matched to a gene: 10. Looked up from germline, CDR1 is SGHNT and CDR2 is YYREEE (reference sequence). The CDR3 loop reads CASSGGRAGSSTDTQYF. The CDR3 DNA sequence: TGTGCCAGCAGTGGCGGGAGGGCCGGATCTAGCACAGATACGCAGTATTTT.

V and J are TRBV7-3 and TRBJ2-1; the D gene is possibly TRBD1 (6 bases). The CDR3 length is 15 residues. V dropped 5 bases and J dropped 2 bases, with 13 bases sitting between them. Germline CDR1 and CDR2: SGHTA and FQGTGA. As DNA, the CDR3 is TGTGCCAGCAGCCCTCCCGGGACAACCTACAATGAGCAGTTCTTC. Its protein is CASSPPGTTYNEQFF.

The CDR3 protein is CASSQPRTPRESFF. Written as DNA, the CDR3 is TGTGCCAGCAGCCAACCTCGGACGCCCCGGGAATCTTTCTTT. This chain joins TRBV28 and TRBJ1-1; the D is unclear. Germline CDR1 reads MDHEN; CDR2 reads SYDVKM. The CDR3 consists of 14 residues. The ends were cut back, 6 bases at V and 12 bases at J, with 23 bases in the middle.

This clone has only a few counts. This chain uses TRBV27 with TRBJ1-1; D is ambiguous. The ends were cut back, 5 bases at V and 0 bases at J, with 10 bases in the middle. Per the germline V gene, CDR1 is MNHEY and CDR2 is SMNVEV (reference sequence). This CDR3 contains 14 residues. CDR3 nucleotides: TGTGCCAGCAGTGGCCTAACCATGAACACTGAAGCTTTCTTT. Translating it yields CASSGLTMNTEAFF.

This sequence joins TRBV4-2 and TRBJ2-3, with TRBD2 as a possible D gene (6 bases). Trimming pared 1 base from V and 1 base from J, leaving 6 bases between. Germline V CDR1 and CDR2: LGHNA, YNFKEQ. There are 14 residues in the CDR3. The CDR3 loop is CASSQGGGTDTQYF. DNA of the CDR3: TGTGCCAGCAGCCAAGGGGGGGGCACAGATACGCAGTATTTT.

The rearrangement joins TRBV5-1 to TRBJ2-7, with TRBD2 identical over 13 bases. This CDR3 is 18 amino acids long. Germline CDR1 is SGHRS and CDR2 is YFSETQ. The J segment lost 4 bases and the V segment lost 4 bases, leaving 14 bases of the junction unmatched. This chain's CDR3 is CASSGGLAGPVRAYEQYF. The CDR3 DNA follows: TGCGCCAGCAGCGGGGGACTAGCGGGGCCAGTTCGGGCATACGAGCAGTACTTC.

The rearrangement links TRBV19 to TRBJ2-1; D remains unclear. The CDR3 consists of 15 residues. V was cut by 7 bases and J by 4 bases, with 17 bases left in between. Germline V lookup: CDR1 LNHDA, CDR2 SQIVND (reference sequence). The CDR3 protein is CASTEGRAFYNEQFF. CDR3 DNA: TGTGCCAGTACCGAAGGAAGAGCGTTTTACAATGAGCAGTTCTTC.

The chain has TRBV5-4 and TRBJ1-1; D may be TRBD1 (5 bases). The germline CDR1 and CDR2 sequences are SGHNT and YYREEE (reference sequence). The CDR3 is made up of 15 amino acids. V was clipped by 5 bases and J by 5 bases, with 19 bases between them. This chain's CDR3 is CASSFGAQSFTEAFF. In DNA form, the CDR3 reads TGTGCCAGCAGTTTTGGGGCACAGTCGTTTACTGAAGCTTTCTTT.

This rearrangement joins TRBV7-7 to TRBJ1-1, with TRBD1 identical over 7 bases. V was clipped by 5 bases and J by 4 bases; unmatched bases: 4. CDR3 length: 13 residues. Looked up from germline, CDR1 is SSHAT and CDR2 is FNYEAQ (reference sequence). The CDR3 here is CASSPGGSTEAFF. The DNA of the CDR3 is TGTGCCAGCAGCCCAGGGGGGAGCACTGAAGCTTTCTTT.

The chain carries TRBV6-1 and TRBJ1-5; unclear D gene. CDR1 is MNHNS, CDR2 SASEGT, per germline. Trimming pared 3 bases from V and 7 bases from J, leaving 7 bases between. The CDR3 totals 12 residues. CDR3 sequence reads: CASSEMAQPQHF. The CDR3 DNA sequence: TGTGCCAGCAGTGAGATGGCGCAGCCCCAGCATTTT.

The V gene is TRBV5-1, the J gene TRBJ2-2; 10 bases agree with TRBD1. The CDR3 spans 16 residues. The J segment lost 4 bases and the V segment lost 1 base, leaving 4 bases of the junction unmatched. CDR1 and CDR2 (germline): SGHRS, YFSETQ. The CDR3 bases are TGCGCCAGCAGCTTGTTGACAGGGGGCCTCACCGGGGAGCTGTTTTTT. It translates to CASSLLTGGLTGELFF.

The J gene is TRBJ2-7, the V gene TRBV6-6, with 7 bases identical to TRBD2. V shed 6 bases and J 0 bases; nucleotides not matched to a gene: 8. Germline V gene lookup returns CDR1 MNHNY and CDR2 SVGAGI (reference sequence). The length of the CDR3 is 15 residues. The CDR3 sequence is CASSSGGMSSYEQYF. CDR3 coding DNA: TGTGCCAGCAGCTCCGGGGGGATGAGCTCCTACGAGCAGTACTTC.

The rearrangement joins TRBV19 to TRBJ1-1; the D gene is possibly TRBD1 (5 bases). Germline V gene data show CDR1 as LNHDA and CDR2 as SQIVND (reference sequence). The CDR3 consists of 15 residues. Trimming pared 4 bases from V and 0 bases from J, leaving 12 bases between. The CDR3 sequence: CASSTIDRLNTEAFF. CDR3 nucleotides: TGTGCCAGTAGTACCATAGACAGACTGAACACTGAAGCTTTCTTT.

This chain links TRBV5-1 with TRBJ1-3; 9 positions agree with TRBD1. The CDR3 has 14 residues. Germline lookup yields CDR1 SGHRS and CDR2 YFSETQ. V shed 4 bases and J 4 bases; nucleotides not matched to a gene: 3. DNA of the CDR3: TGCGCCAGCAGCGCACAGGGGGCGGGAAACACCATATATTTT. Its translation: CASSAQGAGNTIYF. The full variable domain, completed using reference TRBV5-1 and TRBJ1-3, is KAGVTQTPRYLIKTRGQQVTLSCSPISGHRSVSWYQQTPGQGLQFLFEYFSETQRNKGNFPGRFSGRQFSNSRSEMNVSTLELGDSALYLCASSAQGAGNTIYFGEGSWLTVV.

The chain employs TRBV6-1 and TRBJ2-4, with 11 positions matching TRBD1. There are 15 residues in the CDR3. Germline values: CDR1 MNHNS, CDR2 SASEGT. The ends lost 0 bases at V and 10 bases at J; junction bases unmatched: 5. CDR3 coding DNA: TGTGCCAGCAGTGAAGCATCCGGGACAGGGGGTATTCAGTACTTC. It codes for CASSEASGTGGIQYF.